The sequence of this T cell receptor beta chain was determined in a study of shared clonotypes between healthy human individuals. Measured with immunoSEQ multiplex PCR; TCRdb has only the in-frame clones, and not every one. The profile covers 1.5 million to 2.5 million clones, with roughly 95% appearing a single time and more than 0.9% taken by the ten largest. Details on this clone: Antigen specificity is unknown.

The V gene's germline CDR1 is MNHEY and CDR2 SMNVEV (reference sequence). The V gene end was trimmed by 5 bases and the J gene end by 4 bases; junction bases not matched to a gene: 8. The CDR3 length is 15 residues. Findings of the study overall: Naive subsets, compared against memory subsets, generally had larger estimated richness values. Non-shared clonotypes had lower generation probabilities than those shared by all four donors. When naive CD4 clonotypes were compared across a handful of donors, approximately 4.9% were shared. The rarefaction results pointed to incomplete sorted-subset sequencing despite large depth.

Cells designated naive CD8 were CD45RO-negative and were positively selected for CCR7, with terminally differentiated effector memory CD45RA+ cells excluded. Specimen: naive CD8+ T cells sorted from blood. The genes are TRBV27 and TRBJ2-1; TRBD1 matches at 7 bases. The origin of this receptor is a young man in good health. In DNA form, the CDR3 reads TGTGCCAGCAGTACCCGGGACAGTCTTTACAATGAGCAGTTCTTC. Residues: CASSTRDSLYNEQFF.